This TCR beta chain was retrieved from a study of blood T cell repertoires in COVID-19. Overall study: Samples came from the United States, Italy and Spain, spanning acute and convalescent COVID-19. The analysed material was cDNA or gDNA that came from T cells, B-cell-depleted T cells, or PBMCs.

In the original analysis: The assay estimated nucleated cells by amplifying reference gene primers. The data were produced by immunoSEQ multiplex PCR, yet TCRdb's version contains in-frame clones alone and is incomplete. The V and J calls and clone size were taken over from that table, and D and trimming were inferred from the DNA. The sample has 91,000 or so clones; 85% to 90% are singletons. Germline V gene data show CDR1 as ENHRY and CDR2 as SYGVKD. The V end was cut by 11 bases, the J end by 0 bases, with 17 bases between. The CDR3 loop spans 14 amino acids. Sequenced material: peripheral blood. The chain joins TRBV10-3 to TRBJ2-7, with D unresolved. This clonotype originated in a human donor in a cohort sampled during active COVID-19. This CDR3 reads CAHQASGSSYEQYF. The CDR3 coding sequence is TGTGCCCACCAGGCCTCTGGAAGCTCCTACGAGCAGTACTTC.